This T cell receptor beta chain was profiled in a study of blood T cell repertoires in COVID-19. For the study at large: Sites in the United States, Italy and Spain provided acute and convalescent COVID-19 samples. PBMCs, B-cell-depleted T cells, or T cells were the source of the cDNA or gDNA that made up the material.

The germline V gene has CDR1 KGHSH and CDR2 LQKENI. The CDR3 totals 15 residues. With 2 bases clipped from V and 6 bases from J, the junction kept 4 bases outside the gene matches. In the authors' methods: Estimates of nucleated cell counts were drawn from the amplification of reference gene primers. Using immunoSEQ multiplex PCR, the repertoire was profiled, and TCRdb retains in-frame clones only, with some absent. Clonal size and the V and J genes are those of that table, whereas D and trimming came from the DNA. The sample consists of around 150,000 clones, roughly four fifths of them appearing once. Which cohort a participant joined came from the clinical history participants gave. This clone was seen a single time.

Input material: PBMCs or T cells enriched from blood (not recorded which). This receptor was taken from a man aged 45-65 years who had recovered from COVID-19. V gene TRBV18 combines with J gene TRBJ1-5, with 10 bases identical to TRBD1. The CDR3 nucleotides are TGTGCCAGCTCACCATCGGACAGGGGGGTTCAGCCCCAGCATTTT. It translates to CASSPSDRGVQPQHF.